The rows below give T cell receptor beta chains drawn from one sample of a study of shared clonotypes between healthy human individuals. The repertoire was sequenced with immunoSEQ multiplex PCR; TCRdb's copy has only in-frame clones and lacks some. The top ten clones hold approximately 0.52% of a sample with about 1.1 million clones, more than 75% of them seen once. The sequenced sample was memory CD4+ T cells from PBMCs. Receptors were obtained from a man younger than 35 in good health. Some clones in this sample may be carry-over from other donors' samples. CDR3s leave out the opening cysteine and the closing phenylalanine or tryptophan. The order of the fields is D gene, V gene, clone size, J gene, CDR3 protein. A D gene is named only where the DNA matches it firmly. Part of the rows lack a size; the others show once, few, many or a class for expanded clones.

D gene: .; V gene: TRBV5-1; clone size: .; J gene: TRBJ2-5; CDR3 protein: ASSSGLQETQY
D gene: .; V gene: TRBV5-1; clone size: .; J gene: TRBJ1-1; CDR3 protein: ASSFQGIEAF
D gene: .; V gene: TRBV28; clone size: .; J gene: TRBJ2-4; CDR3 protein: ASSLGGTQNIQY
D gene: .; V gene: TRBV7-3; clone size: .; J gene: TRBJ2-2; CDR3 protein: ASSLSGVTGELF
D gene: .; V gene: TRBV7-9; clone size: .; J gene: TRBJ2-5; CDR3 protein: ASSWRDGETQY
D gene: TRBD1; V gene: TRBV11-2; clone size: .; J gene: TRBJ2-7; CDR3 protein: ASSPSGQGGYEQY
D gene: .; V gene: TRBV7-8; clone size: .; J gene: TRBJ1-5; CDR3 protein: ASSLAWTDQPQH
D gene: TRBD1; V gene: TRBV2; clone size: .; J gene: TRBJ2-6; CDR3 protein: ASSPTPPTGSGANVLT
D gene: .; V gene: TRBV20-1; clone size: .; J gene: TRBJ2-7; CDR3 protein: SAESTYEQY
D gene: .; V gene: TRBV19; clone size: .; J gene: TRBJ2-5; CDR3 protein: ATYGGRLNRDKETQY
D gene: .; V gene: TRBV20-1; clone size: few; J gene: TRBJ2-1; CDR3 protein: SAPLAQRQF
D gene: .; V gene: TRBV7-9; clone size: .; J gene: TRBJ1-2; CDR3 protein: ASSSWTENYGYT
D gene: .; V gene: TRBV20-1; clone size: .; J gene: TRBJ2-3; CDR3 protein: SALWDTQY
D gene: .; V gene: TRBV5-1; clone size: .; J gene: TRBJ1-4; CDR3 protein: ASSLGTLNEKLF
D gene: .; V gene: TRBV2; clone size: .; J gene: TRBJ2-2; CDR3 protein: ASRQDMNTGELF
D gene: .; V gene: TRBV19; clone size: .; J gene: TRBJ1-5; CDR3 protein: ASSIYRSADQPQH
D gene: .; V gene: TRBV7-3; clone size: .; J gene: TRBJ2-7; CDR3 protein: ASSQSTGTYEQY